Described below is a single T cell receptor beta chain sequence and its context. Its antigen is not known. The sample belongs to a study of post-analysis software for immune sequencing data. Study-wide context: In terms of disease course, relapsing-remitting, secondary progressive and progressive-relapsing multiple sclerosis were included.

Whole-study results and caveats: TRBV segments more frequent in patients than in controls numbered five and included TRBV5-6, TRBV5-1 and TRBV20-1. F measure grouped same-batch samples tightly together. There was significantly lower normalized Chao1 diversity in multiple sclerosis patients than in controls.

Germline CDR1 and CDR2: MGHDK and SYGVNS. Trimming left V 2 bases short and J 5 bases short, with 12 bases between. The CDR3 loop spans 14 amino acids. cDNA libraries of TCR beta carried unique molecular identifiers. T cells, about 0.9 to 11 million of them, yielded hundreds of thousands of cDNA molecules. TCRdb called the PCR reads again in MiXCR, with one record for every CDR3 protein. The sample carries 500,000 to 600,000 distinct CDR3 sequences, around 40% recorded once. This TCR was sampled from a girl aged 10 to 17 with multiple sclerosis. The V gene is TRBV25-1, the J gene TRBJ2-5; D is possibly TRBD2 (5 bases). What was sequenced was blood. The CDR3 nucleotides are TGTGCCAGCAGTGAAACGGGATTGGGGGAGACCCAGTACTTC. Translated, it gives CASSETGLGETQYF.